This T cell receptor (beta chain) was captured by sequencing in a study of T cells in Graves' hyperthyroidism and ophthalmopathy. Study results and caveats: Through a model of 13 V-J features, ophthalmopathy was separated from stable hyperthyroidism.

This clonotype was observed at least ten times. The antigen is unknown. Amplified TCR beta CDR3 regions came from RNA transcripts. During a first-round RT-PCR of the TCR CDR3, the HTBI primer set was used. From the multiplex PCR reads, TCRdb called clonotypes with MiXCR, one entry per CDR3 protein. The sample contains under 400,000 distinct CDR3 sequences, around 13% of which appear only once. Researchers defined stable Graves' hyperthyroidism as no ophthalmopathy progression within 18 months. Every diagnosis used clinical symptoms, serum thyroxine and TRAb, thyroid ultrasound and orbital computed tomography. Roughly 9.1 ml of fresh peripheral blood supplied the PBMCs. The TCR sequence derives from a woman between 18 and 29 years old with Graves' hyperthyroidism. Sequencing used blood.

CDR3 in amino acids: CSASRGIPGEETQYF. Here the CDR3 DNA reads TGCAGTGCTAGTCGCGGGATCCCCGGGGAAGAGACCCAGTACTTC. J is TRBJ2-5 and V is TRBV20-1, with D possibly matching TRBD2 (6 bases). V lost 3 bases and J 3 bases, leaving 17 bases between the germline ends. CDR1 is DFQATT and CDR2 is SNEGSKA in the germline V gene (reference sequence). The CDR3 consists of 15 residues.